The next 21 T cell receptor beta chains were all read from a single sample in a study of T cells in Graves' hyperthyroidism and ophthalmopathy. RNA transcripts yielded amplified TCR beta CDR3 regions. With the HTBI primer set, the TCR CDR3 went through a first round of RT-PCR. A single record per CDR3 protein comes from TCRdb applying MiXCR to the multiplex PCR reads. Of roughly 300,000 distinct CDR3 sequences in the sample, 18% are singletons; the top ten hold about 53%. The sample was blood. The receptors here all came from a woman aged 50 to 65 with Graves' hyperthyroidism.

V usage is TRBV30 and J usage is TRBJ2-1; 7 nucleotides line up with TRBD2. The V and J ends lost 6 bases and 0 bases, in that order; junction bases with no gene match: 8. The CDR3 extends over 15 amino acids. The germline gives CDR1 GTSNPN, CDR2 SVGIG (reference sequence). The CDR3 sequence is CACDGLGSSYNEQFF. The CDR3, as DNA: TGTGCCTGCGACGGACTAGGGAGCTCCTACAATGAGCAGTTCTTC.

CDR3 DNA: TGTGCCAGCAGACTCGGGGGAGGCCCCTATTCACCCCTCCACTTT. It specifies CASRLGGGPYSPLHF. The chain carries TRBV28 and TRBJ1-6, with D possibly being TRBD1 (5 bases). This CDR3 contains 15 residues. In germline, CDR1 is MDHEN, CDR2 SYDVKM. The V end lost 6 bases, the J end lost 8 bases, and 17 bases lay between the germline ends.

This clonotype was counted at least ten times. DNA of the CDR3: TGCAGTGCTAGTGGTCAGCGCTACGAGCAGTACTTC. Residues: CSASGQRYEQYF. The chain links TRBV20-1 to TRBJ2-7; D uncertain. V was pared by 3 bases and J by 3 bases, with 9 bases between. The germline CDR1 and CDR2 sequences are DFQATT and SNEGSKA (reference sequence). This CDR3 region has 12 residues.

This clonotype was seen a few times. CDR3 sequence reads: CASSPDSSYNSPLHF. CDR3 sequence (DNA): TGTGCCAGCAGCCCGGACAGCTCCTATAATTCACCCCTCCACTTT. The J gene is TRBJ1-6, the V gene TRBV7-2; D might be TRBD1 (6 bases). The germline V gene has CDR1 SGHTA and CDR2 FQGNSA. V shed 5 bases and J shed 0 bases, with 8 bases lying between them. The CDR3 has 15 amino acids.

This clonotype was detected many times. The chain links TRBV27 to TRBJ2-3; D assignment may be TRBD1 or TRBD2 (5 bases each). With 1 base removed from V and 2 bases from J, the gap between germline ends came to 13 bases. The CDR3 totals 16 residues. Germline CDR1 reads MNHEY; CDR2 reads SMNVEV (reference sequence). The CDR3 loop reads CASSLYPGPNTDTQYF. The CDR3 nucleotides read TGTGCCAGCAGTTTATATCCGGGGCCGAACACAGATACGCAGTATTTT.

In regard to this clonotype: A read error may be the cause here, since a much bigger clone is one base away. The J gene is TRBJ2-1, the V gene TRBV3-1; 8 bases line up with TRBD1. The CDR3 sequence is 17 residues long. CDR1 is LGHDT, CDR2 YNNKEL, per germline (reference sequence). The CDR3 nucleotides are TGTGCCAGCAGCCAAGGTGTGGGACAGGATTTTTTAAATGGGCAGTTCTTC. Protein product: CASSQGVGQDFLNGQFF.

This clonotype was detected only once. This sequence joins TRBV29-1 and TRBJ1-4; D may be TRBD1 (5 bases). The CDR3 is 13 amino acids. CDR1 SQVTM and CDR2 ANQGSEA come from the germline V gene. V was cut by 4 bases and J by 8 bases, with 14 bases left in between. The CDR3 reads CSVVKGIEEKLFF. CDR3 coding DNA: TGCAGCGTTGTTAAGGGGATTGAGGAAAAACTGTTTTTT.

Comments on this clonotype: Since a much larger clone is just one base distant, this may be a read error. For the CDR3, the DNA is TGTGTCTGGAGCCCGACAGCGCTTGAAGCTTTCTTT. This sequence encodes CVWSPTALEAFF. The V gene is TRBV30, the J gene TRBJ1-1, with a weak D call TRBD1 (5 bases). In germline, CDR1 is GTSNPN, CDR2 SVGIG (reference sequence). CDR3 size: 12 residues.

Many counts were recorded for this clonotype. The V gene is TRBV18, the J gene TRBJ1-1, with TRBD1 matching 8 bases. V was pared by 6 bases and J by 2 bases, with 11 bases of the junction left unmatched. CDR3 length equals 16 residues. Germline V gene data show CDR1 as KGHSH and CDR2 as LQKENI. The CDR3 reads CASSPRGQGSNTEAFF. As DNA, the CDR3 is TGTGCCAGCTCCCCTAGAGGACAGGGTTCTAACACTGAAGCTTTCTTT.

The genes are TRBV11-3 and TRBJ2-1; 9 bases are a match to TRBD1. Germline loops: CDR1 SGHNT, CDR2 YENEEA. This CDR3 contains 14 residues. The ends lost 5 bases at V and 6 bases at J; junction bases unmatched: 5. This CDR3 reads CASSRDRVTNEQFF. The CDR3 DNA reads TGTGCCAGCAGCCGGGACAGGGTAACCAATGAGCAGTTCTTC.

This clonotype was detected ten times or more. The chain combines TRBV20-1 with TRBJ2-3; 9 bases agree with TRBD2. CDR1 is DFQATT and CDR2 is SNEGSKA in the germline V gene (reference sequence). The CDR3 has 18 residues. With V trimmed by 0 bases and J by 1 base, 11 bases remained unmatched. The CDR3 bases are TGCAGTGCTAGAGATCTGTGGGTTAGCGGGGGTGGCACAGATACGCAGTATTTT. It codes for CSARDLWVSGGGTDTQYF.

This clonotype was counted ten times or more. CDR3 in amino acids: CASILGQVNDEAFF. Written as DNA, the CDR3 is TGTGCCAGCATATTGGGACAGGTGAATGATGAAGCTTTCTTT. The V call is TRBV2, the J call TRBJ1-1; 8 bases match TRBD1. CDR3 length equals 14 residues. Per germline, CDR1 SNHLY and CDR2 FYNNEI. The V segment lost 7 bases and the J segment 7 bases; nucleotides outside the gene matches: 11.

This chain connects TRBV11-3 to TRBJ2-2, with a possible D match to TRBD2 (5 bases). The germline V and J ends were trimmed by 4 bases and 13 bases, with 13 bases remaining between them. This CDR3 region has 12 residues. Germline V gene sequence: CDR1 SGHNT, CDR2 YENEEA. The CDR3 spells CASSSLEGALFF. Written as DNA, the CDR3 is TGTGCCAGCAGCTCTCTAGAGGGTGCGCTGTTTTTT.

This clonotype occurred a few times. The chain combines TRBV14 with TRBJ1-6; D unresolved. V lost 1 base to trimming and J lost 6 bases, with 7 bases between them. Germline V CDR1 and CDR2: SGHDN, FVKESK. The CDR3 consists of 14 residues. CDR3 loop: CASSQGAPNSPLHF. In nucleotides, the CDR3 is TGTGCCAGCAGCCAAGGGGCCCCTAATTCACCCCTCCACTTT. Complete variable domain (other parts from reference TRBV14 and TRBJ1-6): EAGVTQFPSHSVIEKGQTVTLRCDPISGHDNLYWYRRVMGKEIKFLLHFVKESKQDESGMPNNRFLAERTGGTYSTLKVQPAELEDSGVYFCASSQGAPNSPLHFGNGTRLTVT.

The chain employs TRBV5-1 and TRBJ2-3; D may correspond to TRBD1 or TRBD2 (5 bases each). The CDR3 has 16 amino acids. V was trimmed by 1 base and J by 0 bases, leaving 12 bases between them. Germline CDR1 reads SGHRS; CDR2 reads YFSETQ. CDR3 nucleotides: TGCGCCAGCAGCTTGAGGGACCCCCCTAGCACAGATACGCAGTATTTT. Translated, it gives CASSLRDPPSTDTQYF.

The V call is TRBV20-1, the J call TRBJ2-3; D is undetermined. Germline loops: CDR1 DFQATT, CDR2 SNEGSKA (reference sequence). This CDR3 contains 11 residues. V gave up 4 bases and J gave up 5 bases, with 7 bases separating them. Written as DNA, the CDR3 is TGCAGTGCTACGAAGGGAGATACGCAGTATTTT. It encodes CSATKGDTQYF.

The chain carries TRBV29-1 and TRBJ1-4; D gene unclear. Trimming left V 6 bases short and J 8 bases short, with 7 bases between. CDR1 and CDR2 from the germline V gene are SQVTM and ANQGSEA. The CDR3 runs 10 residues. Here the CDR3 DNA reads TGCAGCGTCCTCGGAGAAAAACTGTTTTTT. It encodes CSVLGEKLFF.

This clonotype was seen a handful of times. The junction departs from the called germline gene at one end, perhaps through a read error. The J gene is TRBJ1-4, the V gene TRBV2; 7 nucleotides line up with TRBD1. This CDR3 is 14 amino acids long. Germline lookup yields CDR1 SNHLY and CDR2 FYNNEI. CDR3 loop: CASKGGTANEKLFF. CDR3 coding DNA: TGTGCGAGCAAAGGAGGGACAGCGAATGAAAAACTGTTTTTT.

This clonotype was found many times. The chain joins TRBV12-3 or TRBV12-4 to TRBJ2-5, with a tentative D call TRBD2 (6 bases). This CDR3 has 16 residues. The V gene lost 8 bases and the J gene lost 4 bases, with 23 bases spanning the gap. The CDR3 nucleotides are TGTGCCAGCCGAACTTGGACGGGAGTAGTACGAGAGACCCAGTACTTC. This sequence encodes CASRTWTGVVRETQYF.

This clonotype has a handful of counts. J is TRBJ2-7 and V is TRBV12-3 or TRBV12-4; unclear D gene. The CDR3 runs to 13 residues. V gave up 3 bases and J gave up 2 bases, with 8 bases separating them. The CDR3 nucleotides read TGTGCCAGCAGTTTGCACGTCACCTACGAGCAGTACTTC. This sequence encodes CASSLHVTYEQYF.

This clonotype was observed at least ten times. The genes are TRBV6-1 and TRBJ1-6, with D possibly matching TRBD1 (6 bases). CDR1 MNHNS and CDR2 SASEGT come from the germline V gene. There are 18 residues in the CDR3. Deletions cut 7 bases from V and 0 bases from J, with 19 bases between. For the CDR3, the DNA is TGTGCCAGCACCGACAGGTGGACATTGAGCTCCTATAATTCACCCCTCCACTTT. It specifies CASTDRWTLSSYNSPLHF.